Detailed here is one TCR beta chain. Arm-PCR of CDR3 regions with iRepertoire HTBI primers generated TCR beta libraries. TCRdb fed the multiplex PCR reads into MiXCR, producing one record per CDR3 protein. The sample consists of approximately 400,000 distinct CDR3 sequences, around 21% of them appearing once. This entry is derived from a study of regulatory T cells in long-lasting Graves disease. The CDR3 contains 18 residues. The germline V gene encodes CDR1 MNHEY and CDR2 SMNVEV (reference sequence). V trimming: 3 bases; J trimming: 5 bases; junction bases outside the gene matches: 13. Stated time point: persistent/refractory GD, antithyroid drugs over 5 years with positive TRAb. PBMC-extracted RNA yielded the TCR library.

Sample: peripheral blood mononuclear cells (PBMCs), taken when the disease was refractory, from a patient treated with antithyroid drugs. The source is a female donor with Graves disease. This chain uses TRBV27 with TRBJ1-6; TRBD1 aligns across 7 bases. In nucleotides, the CDR3 is TGTGCCAGCAGTTTGACAGGGCCCATCGGCGTAGATAATTCACCCCTCCACTTT. Residues: CASSLTGPIGVDNSPLHF.